The sample holds one count of the clone carrying this T cell receptor beta chain. TCRdb's copy holds only in-frame clones and misses some; the assay was immunoSEQ multiplex PCR. The sample comprises roughly 35,000 clones, roughly 75% of which are singletons, and approximately 15% rests with the top ten. The sample originates from a study of blood T cell repertoires in COVID-19. Study details: Some COVID-19 samples were acute and others convalescent; all came from the United States, Italy and Spain. Sources were T cells, B-cell-depleted T cells, or PBMCs; the material itself was cDNA or gDNA.

The CDR3 length is 13 residues. Germline V lookup: CDR1 SGHNT, CDR2 YYREEE (reference sequence). Trimming stripped 2 bases from V and 5 bases from J, with 10 bases between. The sequence derives from a man between 65 and 80 years old with acute or convalescent COVID-19. The chain uses TRBV5-4 and TRBJ1-2, with a possible D match to TRBD1 (6 bases). Sequencing was performed on peripheral blood. The CDR3, as DNA: TGTGCCAGCAGCTTCTACAGGGATTATGGCTACACCTTC. It specifies CASSFYRDYGYTF.